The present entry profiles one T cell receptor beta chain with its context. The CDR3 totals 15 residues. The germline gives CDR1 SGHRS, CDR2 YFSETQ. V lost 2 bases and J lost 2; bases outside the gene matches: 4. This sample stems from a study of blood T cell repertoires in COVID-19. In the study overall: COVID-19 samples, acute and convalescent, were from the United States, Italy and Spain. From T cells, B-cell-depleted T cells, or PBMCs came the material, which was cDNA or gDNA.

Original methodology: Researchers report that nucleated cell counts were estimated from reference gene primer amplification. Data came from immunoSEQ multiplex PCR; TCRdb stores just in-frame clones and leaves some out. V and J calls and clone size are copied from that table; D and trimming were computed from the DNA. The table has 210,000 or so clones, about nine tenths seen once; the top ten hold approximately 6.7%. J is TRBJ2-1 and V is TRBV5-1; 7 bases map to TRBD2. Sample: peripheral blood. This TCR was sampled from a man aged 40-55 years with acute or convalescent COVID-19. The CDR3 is CASSLPGGAYNEQFF. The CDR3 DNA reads TGCGCCAGCAGCTTACCGGGGGGTGCCTACAATGAGCAGTTCTTC.